These 31 T cell receptor beta chains originate from one sample sequenced in a study of blood T cell repertoires in COVID-19. Some clones are missing from TCRdb's copy, which holds only in-frame ones; the method was immunoSEQ multiplex PCR. The top ten hold 4.5% to 5.5% of the sample, which has some 220,000 clones, roughly four fifths seen once. Sequenced material: peripheral blood. The receptors were gathered from a woman in her seventies with COVID-19, enrolled during active disease.

The rearrangement links TRBV11-2 to TRBJ1-3; D is undetermined. Per the germline V gene, CDR1 is SGHAT and CDR2 is FQNNGV. The CDR3 is 15 residues long. V lost 5 bases, J lost 4 bases, and 15 bases lay in between. The CDR3 loop reads CASSGPSLTGNTIYF. The CDR3 DNA reads as TGTGCCAGCAGCGGCCCCTCGTTAACGGGAAACACCATATATTTT.

The chain employs TRBV14 and TRBJ1-1, with a tentative D call TRBD1 (6 bases). Per the germline V gene, CDR1 is SGHDN and CDR2 is FVKESK. With 1 base removed from V and 5 bases from J, the gap between germline ends came to 11 bases. The CDR3 extends over 14 amino acids. CDR3 in DNA: TGTGCCAGCAGCCAAGTCAGGGGAGAGACTGAAGCTTTCTTT. Its translation: CASSQVRGETEAFF.

This sequence joins TRBV2 and TRBJ2-1; 15 bases map to TRBD2. CDR1 is SNHLY, CDR2 FYNNEI, per germline. The CDR3 is made up of 15 amino acids. V shed 6 bases, J shed 6 bases, and the junction held 3 bases outside the gene matches. CDR3 amino acids: CASRGLAGGFNEQFF. CDR3 sequence (DNA): TGTGCCAGCAGAGGACTAGCGGGAGGGTTCAATGAGCAGTTCTTC.

The rearrangement uses TRBV6-5 and TRBJ1-2, with 8 nucleotides matching TRBD1. Trimming at V came to 9 bases and at J to 3 bases, leaving 6 bases not matched to a gene. CDR1 and CDR2 (germline): MNHEY, SVGAGI. The length of the CDR3 is 13 residues. Here the CDR3 reads CASTMDRDYGYTF. CDR3 DNA sequence: TGTGCCAGTACTATGGACAGGGACTATGGCTACACCTTC.

The rearrangement uses TRBV7-3 and TRBJ2-1; D might be TRBD2 (5 bases). Germline V CDR1 and CDR2: SGHTA, FQGTGA. This CDR3 region has 15 residues. The V end was cut by 5 bases, the J end by 2 bases, with 13 bases between. The CDR3 DNA follows: TGTGCCAGCAGCAAGGTGTTCGGGGCCTACAATGAGCAGTTCTTC. It yields the protein CASSKVFGAYNEQFF.

This clone has just a few counts. The V call is TRBV2, the J call TRBJ2-7; TRBD2 might be the D (6 bases). This CDR3 contains 14 residues. CDR1 is SNHLY and CDR2 is FYNNEI in the germline V gene. V lost 8 bases and J 0 bases, leaving 14 bases between the germline ends. CDR3 residues: CASRRDSSSYEQYF. The CDR3 nucleotides are TGTGCCAGCCGCCGGGACTCGAGCTCCTACGAGCAGTACTTC.

This chain connects TRBV5-1 to TRBJ1-1; 11 nucleotides match TRBD1. The CDR3 contains 14 residues. Germline loops: CDR1 SGHRS, CDR2 YFSETQ. Losses at the gene ends were 4 bases for V and 7 bases for J; bases not matched to a gene: 6. DNA for the CDR3: TGCGCCAGCAGCCCGGGGACAGGGGGGATTGAAGCTTTCTTT. Translated, it gives CASSPGTGGIEAFF. The whole variable domain, remainder taken from reference TRBV5-1 and TRBJ1-1, is KAGVTQTPRYLIKTRGQQVTLSCSPISGHRSVSWYQQTPGQGLQFLFEYFSETQRNKGNFPGRFSGRQFSNSRSEMNVSTLELGDSALYLCASSPGTGGIEAFFGQGTRLTVV.

The V call is TRBV3-1 (or the pseudogene TRBV3-2), the J call TRBJ2-5; TRBD2 matches at 9 bases. Germline V gene lookup returns CDR1 LGHDT and CDR2 YNNKEL (reference sequence). This CDR3 has 16 residues. Trimming cost V 5 bases and J 3 bases; bases outside gene matches: 10. The CDR3 DNA is TGTGCCAGCAGCGGGCCTAGCGGGACGCGCGAAGAGACCCAGTACTTC. Translating gives CASSGPSGTREETQYF.

The table lists this clone with a count of one. The rearrangement uses TRBV5-1 and TRBJ2-7; D remains unclear. The CDR3 runs to 13 residues. Trimming took 4 bases from V and 7 from J, leaving 15 bases between them. Germline V gene data show CDR1 as SGHRS and CDR2 as YFSETQ. CDR3 region: CASSGTVGLEQYF. The CDR3 nucleotides read TGCGCCAGCAGCGGAACAGTGGGCCTGGAGCAGTACTTC.

The rearrangement uses TRBV28 and TRBJ2-1; the match to TRBD2 covers 8 bases. Germline V CDR1 and CDR2: MDHEN, SYDVKM. J gave up 3 bases and V 11 bases, and 6 bases lay outside the gene matches. CDR3 size: 13 residues. The CDR3 protein is CAYGGAVYNEQFF. CDR3 in DNA: TGTGCCTACGGGGGGGCCGTCTACAATGAGCAGTTCTTC. Full variable domain (rest looked up from reference TRBV28 and TRBJ2-1): DVKVTQSSRYLVKRTGEKVFLECVQDMDHENMFWYRQDPGLGLRLIYFSYDVKMKEKGDIPEGYSVSREKKERFSLILESASTNQTSMYLCAYGGAVYNEQFFGPGTRLTVL.

V gene TRBV15 combines with J gene TRBJ1-2, with a weak D call TRBD1 (6 bases). The CDR3 consists of 16 residues. CDR1 is LNHNV and CDR2 is YYDKDF in the germline V gene (reference sequence). The V and J ends lost 5 bases and 2 bases respectively, with 18 bases between them. CDR3 in amino acids: CATSPGDQAANYGYTF. CDR3 nucleotides: TGTGCCACCAGCCCAGGGGACCAGGCAGCCAACTATGGCTACACCTTC.

The V call is TRBV7-8, the J call TRBJ2-1; 12 positions match TRBD2. CDR3 length equals 17 residues. The V and J ends lost 5 bases and 8 bases, in that order; junction bases with no gene match: 13. CDR1 is SGHVS and CDR2 is FQNEAQ in the germline V gene. CDR3 residues: CASSPGVLAGGFHEQFF. The CDR3 DNA reads as TGTGCCAGCAGCCCGGGGGTACTAGCGGGAGGATTCCATGAGCAGTTCTTC. Variable domain in full (rest from reference TRBV7-8 and TRBJ2-1): GAGVSQSPRYKVAKRGQDVALRCDPISGHVSLFWYQQALGQGPEFLTYFQNEAQLDKSGLPSDRFFAERPEGSVSTLKIQRTQQEDSAVYLCASSPGVLAGGFHEQFFGPGTRLTVL.

The J gene is TRBJ1-2, the V gene TRBV7-2; the D is unclear. The V gene lost 4 bases and the J gene lost 3 bases, with 15 bases spanning the gap. Germline loops: CDR1 SGHTA, CDR2 FQGNSA. This CDR3 has 15 amino acids. This CDR3 is CASSSRRVGDYGYTF. The CDR3 DNA reads TGTGCCAGCAGCTCACGGAGGGTCGGGGACTATGGCTACACCTTC.

This chain joins TRBV5-1 and TRBJ2-7, with TRBD2 identical over 13 bases. Looked up from germline, CDR1 is SGHRS and CDR2 is YFSETQ. CDR3 length: 16 amino acids. The junction had 6 bases not matched to a gene; V was cut back by 1 base and J by 5 bases. In DNA form, the CDR3 reads TGCGCCAGCAGCTTGATTGCGGGACTAGCGGGAAACGAGCAGTACTTC. The encoded protein is CASSLIAGLAGNEQYF.

In this sample, this clone turned up a few times. The rearrangement joins TRBV20-1 to TRBJ2-7; D uncertain. This CDR3 region has 12 residues. Germline CDR1 and CDR2: DFQATT and SNEGSKA (reference sequence). The ends were cut back, 3 bases at V and 7 bases at J, with 13 bases in the middle. The chain's CDR3 is CSASSLVFEQYF. The CDR3 nucleotides read TGCAGTGCTAGTTCACTTGTTTTTGAGCAGTACTTC.

This clone was seen once. V gene TRBV4-2 combines with J gene TRBJ1-5, with 8 bases identical to TRBD1. The CDR3 is 16 residues long. V gave up 0 bases and J gave up 6 bases; unmatched junction bases: 7. Germline loops: CDR1 LGHNA, CDR2 YNFKEQ. The CDR3 loop is CASSQDFDRGGQPQHF. Written as DNA, the CDR3 is TGTGCCAGCAGCCAAGATTTCGACAGGGGCGGTCAGCCCCAGCATTTT.

On this clone: At the DNA level, this CDR3 is encoded by other sequences in the same sample as well. V gene TRBV5-1 combines with J gene TRBJ1-1; 7 nucleotides align to TRBD1. CDR3 length: 14 amino acids. The trim removed 5 bases at V and 0 bases at J, leaving 4 bases unmatched. CDR1 is SGHRS and CDR2 is YFSETQ in the germline V gene. This chain's CDR3 is CASSLQGMNTEAFF. The CDR3 DNA reads as TGCGCCAGCAGTCTACAGGGGATGAACACTGAAGCTTTCTTT. Full variable domain (outside the CDR3, taken from reference TRBV5-1 and TRBJ1-1): KAGVTQTPRYLIKTRGQQVTLSCSPISGHRSVSWYQQTPGQGLQFLFEYFSETQRNKGNFPGRFSGRQFSNSRSEMNVSTLELGDSALYLCASSLQGMNTEAFFGQGTRLTVV.

The rearrangement uses TRBV7-3 and TRBJ2-7, with 9 bases lining up with TRBD2. There are 15 residues in the CDR3. Germline CDR1 is SGHTA and CDR2 is FQGTGA. Germline trimming cut 5 bases from V and 4 bases from J; bases unmatched to any gene: 9. The DNA of the CDR3 is TGTGCCAGCAGCCCCGGGGGACTAGCTGCGTACGAGCAGTACTTC. The encoded protein is CASSPGGLAAYEQYF. Full variable domain (outside the CDR3, taken from reference TRBV7-3 and TRBJ2-7): GAGVSQTPSNKVTEKGKYVELRCDPISGHTALYWYRQSLGQGPEFLIYFQGTGAADDSGLPNDRFFAVRPEGSVSTLKIQRTERGDSAVYLCASSPGGLAAYEQYFGPGTRLTVT.

This clone has just one count. The sample holds other DNA sequences that translate to the same CDR3. The chain joins TRBV5-4 to TRBJ2-5; 9 nucleotides match TRBD1. Trimming removed 3 bases from V and 4 bases from J; junction bases left unmatched: 4. Germline CDR1 is SGHNT and CDR2 is YYREEE (reference sequence). The CDR3 sequence is 14 residues long. The CDR3 spells CASSSPGQGETQYF. In nucleotides, the CDR3 is TGTGCCAGCAGCTCGCCGGGACAGGGAGAGACCCAGTACTTC.

This clone has just one count. The chain is built from TRBV12-2 and TRBJ2-1; TRBD2 is taken as the D call from the table, unchecked against the DNA. TRBV12-2 is a documented pseudogene. This CDR3 contains 20 residues. The CDR3 DNA reads TGTGCAAGTCGCTTTTTTAAGCGGGAGGCTTCTTCGCATCTCTTCAATGAGCAGTTCTTC. Its protein product is CASRFFKREASSHLFNEQFF.

This rearrangement joins TRBV19 to TRBJ2-3; TRBD2 might be the D (7 bases). V lost 4 bases and J lost 4, with 21 bases in between. Germline V gives CDR1 LNHDA, CDR2 SQIVND (reference sequence). The CDR3 is 17 amino acids. DNA of the CDR3: TGTGCCAGTAGTAACCGGGGACGGGGGGCAAGGGCAGATACGCAGTATTTT. It specifies CASSNRGRGARADTQYF.

CDR3 loop: CASSPGTSGYNEQFF. The CDR3 region has the DNA TGTGCCAGCAGCCCCGGGACTAGCGGATACAATGAGCAGTTCTTC. The chain couples TRBV3-1 (or the pseudogene TRBV3-2) to TRBJ2-1, with TRBD2 matching 11 bases. V trimming: 4 bases; J trimming: 4 bases; junction bases outside the gene matches: 3. CDR1 and CDR2 (germline): LGHDT, YNNKEL (reference sequence). This CDR3 region has 15 residues.

This chain uses TRBV28 with TRBJ1-1, with unresolved D. The germline CDR1 and CDR2 sequences are MDHEN and SYDVKM. V was pared by 3 bases and J by 4 bases, with 9 bases between. The CDR3 covers 13 residues. The DNA for the CDR3 is TGTGCCAGCAGTTTCCCGGGGATCACTGAAGCTTTCTTT. It translates to CASSFPGITEAFF.

Comments on this clone: Other nucleotide sequences from this sample produce the same CDR3. The CDR3 sequence: CASSVSVSSYEQYF. CDR3 DNA sequence: TGTGCCAGCAGCGTAAGCGTTAGCTCCTACGAGCAGTACTTC. This chain links TRBV9 with TRBJ2-7; D is unresolved. The CDR3 sequence is 14 residues long. Germline V CDR1 and CDR2: SGDLS, YYNGEE. V was trimmed by 1 base and J by 0 bases, leaving 8 bases between them.

This clone appeared a single time. This chain connects TRBV29-1 to TRBJ2-1; 7 bases fit TRBD2. The germline CDR1 and CDR2 sequences are SQVTM and ANQGSEA. Losses at the gene ends were 0 bases for V and 0 bases for J; bases not matched to a gene: 5. This CDR3 region has 16 residues. DNA for the CDR3: TGCAGCGTTGAAGATCCGGGCGGGAGCTCCTACAATGAGCAGTTCTTC. Residues: CSVEDPGGSSYNEQFF.

The CDR3 reads CASSLNLGGNSNQPQHF. CDR3 DNA sequence: TGTGCCAGCAGTTTAAATTTGGGAGGAAATAGCAATCAGCCCCAGCATTTT. The V gene is TRBV28, the J gene TRBJ1-5; no firm D call. The CDR3 contains 17 residues. V was clipped by 2 bases and J by 0 bases, with 14 bases between them. CDR1 and CDR2 from the germline V gene are MDHEN and SYDVKM.

This chain uses TRBV28 with TRBJ1-1; D call uncertain. V was cut by 7 bases and J by 8 bases, with 17 bases left in between. Germline CDR1 is MDHEN and CDR2 is SYDVKM. The CDR3 is 13 residues long. CDR3 sequence reads: CASIPSSVPEAFF. CDR3 coding DNA: TGTGCCAGCATACCGTCCTCGGTCCCGGAAGCTTTCTTT. The full variable domain, completed using reference TRBV28 and TRBJ1-1, is DVKVTQSSRYLVKRTGEKVFLECVQDMDHENMFWYRQDPGLGLRLIYFSYDVKMKEKGDIPEGYSVSREKKERFSLILESASTNQTSMYLCASIPSSVPEAFFGQGTRLTVV.

The rearrangement links TRBV5-1 to TRBJ2-1, with 8 bases matching TRBD2. Trimming removed 3 bases from V and 9 bases from J; junction bases left unmatched: 11. The CDR3 totals 15 residues. Germline CDR1 is SGHRS and CDR2 is YFSETQ. The CDR3 bases are TGCGCCAGCAGCTCAACCGGGACTAGTCCATTTGAGCAGTTCTTC. As protein: CASSSTGTSPFEQFF.

This rearrangement joins TRBV18 to TRBJ1-3; tentative D call: TRBD1 (6 bases). Germline V CDR1 and CDR2: KGHSH, LQKENI. V shed 3 bases and J shed 4 bases, with 13 bases lying between them. This CDR3 spans 15 amino acids. The CDR3 nucleotides are TGTGCCAGCTCACCCGGGACACCAACAGGAAACACCATATATTTT. Protein sequence: CASSPGTPTGNTIYF.

This chain links TRBV5-1 with TRBJ1-2; tentatively, D is TRBD1 (5 bases). V dropped 1 base and J dropped 6 bases, with 25 bases sitting between them. In germline, CDR1 is SGHRS, CDR2 YFSETQ. This CDR3 is built from 18 residues. CDR3 sequence (DNA): TGCGCCAGCAGCTTGTATCCCCGCCTTCAGGGACGGGAGAATGGCTACACCTTC. It encodes CASSLYPRLQGRENGYTF.

The CDR3 DNA reads as TGTGCCAGTACCCCCCCCGGCAGGCCGAACACCGGGGAGCTGTTTTTT. The encoded protein is CASTPPGRPNTGELFF. V usage is TRBV19 and J usage is TRBJ2-2; no reliable D call. The CDR3 extends over 16 amino acids. Germline V gives CDR1 LNHDA, CDR2 SQIVND (reference sequence). Between the trimmed V and J ends, which lost 7 bases and 0 bases, there was a span of 15 bases.